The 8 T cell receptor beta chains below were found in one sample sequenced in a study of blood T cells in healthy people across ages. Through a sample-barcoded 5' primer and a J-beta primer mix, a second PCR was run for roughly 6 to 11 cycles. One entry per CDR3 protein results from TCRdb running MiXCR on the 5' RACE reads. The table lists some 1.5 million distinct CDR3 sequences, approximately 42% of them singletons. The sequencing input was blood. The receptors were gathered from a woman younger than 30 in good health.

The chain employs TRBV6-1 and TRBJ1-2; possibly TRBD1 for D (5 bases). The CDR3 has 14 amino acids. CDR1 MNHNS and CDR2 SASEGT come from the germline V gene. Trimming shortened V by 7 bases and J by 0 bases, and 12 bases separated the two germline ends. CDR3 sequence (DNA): TGTGCCAGCATGGGGCCGAGATCTAACTATGGCTACACCTTC. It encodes CASMGPRSNYGYTF.

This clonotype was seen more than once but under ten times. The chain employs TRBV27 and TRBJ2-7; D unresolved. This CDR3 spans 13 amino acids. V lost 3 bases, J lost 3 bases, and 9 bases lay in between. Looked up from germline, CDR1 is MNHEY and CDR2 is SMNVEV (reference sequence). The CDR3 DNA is TGTGCCAGCAGTTTCGGGCAGGACTACGAGCAGTACTTC. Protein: CASSFGQDYEQYF.

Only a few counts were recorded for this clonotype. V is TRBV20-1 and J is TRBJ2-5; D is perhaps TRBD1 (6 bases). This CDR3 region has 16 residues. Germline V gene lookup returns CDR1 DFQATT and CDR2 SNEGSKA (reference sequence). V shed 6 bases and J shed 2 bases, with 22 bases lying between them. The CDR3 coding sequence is TGCAGTGCCAATGACCCTGGGGGCAGTGCTCAAGAGACCCAGTACTTC. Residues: CSANDPGGSAQETQYF.

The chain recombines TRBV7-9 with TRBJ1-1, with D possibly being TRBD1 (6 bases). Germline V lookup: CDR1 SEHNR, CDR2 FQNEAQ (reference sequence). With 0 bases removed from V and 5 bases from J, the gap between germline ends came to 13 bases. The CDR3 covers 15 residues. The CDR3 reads CASSLAVGGITEAFF. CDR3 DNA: TGTGCCAGCAGCTTAGCCGTCGGGGGCATTACTGAAGCTTTCTTT.

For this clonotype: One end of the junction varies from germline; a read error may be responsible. Here the CDR3 reads CAGSPVRPKNIQYF. CDR3 in DNA: TGTGCCGGCAGCCCCGTGCGCCCCAAAAACATTCAGTACTTC. This rearrangement joins TRBV6-1 to TRBJ2-4; D is undetermined. The CDR3 sequence is 14 residues long. Germline CDR1 reads MNHNS; CDR2 reads SASEGT.

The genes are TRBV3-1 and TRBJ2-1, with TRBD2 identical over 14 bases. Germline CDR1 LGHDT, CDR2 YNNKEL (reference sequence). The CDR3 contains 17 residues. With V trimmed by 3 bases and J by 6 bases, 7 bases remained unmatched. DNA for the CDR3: TGTGCCAGCAGCCAGACTAGGACTAGCGGGGGGAGCAATGAGCAGTTCTTC. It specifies CASSQTRTSGGSNEQFF.

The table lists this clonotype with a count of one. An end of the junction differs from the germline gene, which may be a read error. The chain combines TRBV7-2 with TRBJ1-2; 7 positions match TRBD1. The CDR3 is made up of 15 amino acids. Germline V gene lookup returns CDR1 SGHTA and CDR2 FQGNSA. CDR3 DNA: TGTGCCAGCAGCCAAACCCCGACAGGGAACTATGGCCACACCTTC. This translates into CASSQTPTGNYGHTF.

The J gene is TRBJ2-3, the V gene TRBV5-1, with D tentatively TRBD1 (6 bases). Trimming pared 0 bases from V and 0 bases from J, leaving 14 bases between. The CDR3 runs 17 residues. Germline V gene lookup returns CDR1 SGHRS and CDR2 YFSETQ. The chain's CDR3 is CASSLAGQTSSTDTQYF. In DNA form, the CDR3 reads TGCGCCAGCAGCTTGGCGGGACAAACTTCTAGCACAGATACGCAGTATTTT. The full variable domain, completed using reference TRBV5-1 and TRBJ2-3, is KAGVTQTPRYLIKTRGQQVTLSCSPISGHRSVSWYQQTPGQGLQFLFEYFSETQRNKGNFPGRFSGRQFSNSRSEMNVSTLELGDSALYLCASSLAGQTSSTDTQYFGPGTRLTVL.